A single TCR beta chain is shown here with its context. The target antigen is unknown. This specimen comes from a study of Graves' ophthalmopathy and Graves' hyperthyroidism. Study results and limitations: Blood also held most thyroid clonotypes expanded above 0.001 frequency.

None of the included patients had other autoimmune diseases, uncontrolled infections, pregnancy or lactation, as these led to exclusion. Orbital computed tomography, together with clinical symptoms, serum thyroxine, TRAb and thyroid ultrasound, was used for diagnosis. There are 15 residues in the CDR3. With 2 bases removed from V and 1 base from J, the gap between germline ends came to 11 bases. Looked up from germline, CDR1 is KGHSH and CDR2 is LQKENI. Beta-chain TCR CDR3 regions were amplified from RNA transcripts. Second-round multiplex PCR followed a first-round RT-PCR using HTBI primers. In TCRdb, the multiplex PCR reads were re-called with MiXCR into one record per CDR3 protein. The sample carries about 1.2 million distinct CDR3 sequences, about 36% recorded once.

The TCR originated in an adult man with Graves' hyperthyroidism. The genes are TRBV18 and TRBJ1-1; D possibly corresponds to TRBD1 (5 bases). Specimen: peripheral blood or thyroid tissue (not recorded which). The CDR3 region has the DNA TGTGCCAGCTCACCAGTTGTGGGGCAGAACACTGAAGCTTTCTTT. Translation: CASSPVVGQNTEAFF.